The 13 T cell receptor beta chains presented below share a single source sample, sequenced in a study of read filtering for tumor transcriptome and immune sequencing. The library was built from around 380 ng RNA with molecular barcoded adaptors for alpha/delta and beta/gamma chains. Each CDR3 protein gets one entry after TCRdb re-called the reads with MiXCR. The sample includes 48,000 or so distinct CDR3 sequences, roughly 19% seen only once; the top ten take 15%. Sequenced material: a population of CD138-negative cells sorted from bone marrow. The receptor source for this set is a donor over 35 with multiple myeloma.

About this clonotype: A much bigger clone sits one base away, suggesting this may be a read error. The chain joins TRBV29-1 to TRBJ2-2; TRBD2 agrees at 8 bases. The CDR3 extends over 16 amino acids. Germline CDR1 reads SQVTM; CDR2 reads ANQGSEA. With V trimmed by 3 bases and J by 3 bases, 9 bases remained unmatched. DNA of the CDR3: TGCAGCGTTGATACTACTAGCGGATCGGACACCGGGGAGCTGTTTTTT. Translating it yields CSVDTTSGSDTGELFF.

This clonotype was seen repeatedly, ten times or more. This chain uses TRBV3-1 with TRBJ1-6; no reliable D call. The CDR3 runs to 15 residues. The germline V and J ends were trimmed by 0 bases and 4 bases, with 7 bases remaining between them. Per the germline V gene, CDR1 is LGHDT and CDR2 is YNNKEL (reference sequence). CDR3 sequence: CASSQEEVYNSPLHF. As DNA, the CDR3 is TGTGCCAGCAGCCAAGAGGAGGTTTATAATTCACCCCTCCACTTT.

This clonotype came up a few times. The V and J genes are TRBV30 and TRBJ1-5; D gene ambiguous. Trimming removed 5 bases at V and 3 bases at J, with 11 bases between. CDR3 length equals 13 residues. CDR1 is GTSNPN and CDR2 is SVGIG in the germline V gene (reference sequence). The CDR3 DNA sequence: TGTGCCTGGGATATAGGACCCAATCAGCCCCAGCATTTT. It is translated as CAWDIGPNQPQHF.

In this sample, this clonotype turned up many times. This chain uses TRBV12-3 or TRBV12-4 with TRBJ1-5, with D maybe TRBD1 (5 bases). The CDR3 runs to 14 residues. V was clipped by 2 bases and J by 5 bases, with 10 bases between them. The CDR3 sequence: CASSLSGNDQPQHF. The DNA of the CDR3 is TGTGCCAGCAGTTTATCAGGGAACGATCAGCCCCAGCATTTT.

For this clonotype: Being one base from a much bigger clone, this may be a read error. The J gene is TRBJ1-1, the V gene TRBV10-3; D is ambiguous. The CDR3 loop spans 13 amino acids. CDR1 ENHRY and CDR2 SYGVKD come from the germline V gene. The V end lost 4 bases, the J end lost 3 bases, and 9 bases lay between the germline ends. This CDR3 reads CAISARVDTEAFF. The DNA of the CDR3 is TGTGCCATCAGTGCTCGGGTGGACACTGAAGCTTTCTTT.

Details on this clonotype: Since a much larger clone is just one base distant, this may be a read error. V is TRBV12-5 and J is TRBJ1-5, with D possibly TRBD1 on 5 matching bases. The CDR3 totals 16 residues. Per germline, CDR1 LGHNT and CDR2 FRNRAP. CDR3 sequence (DNA): TGTGCTAGTGGTTTGGTAGGGGCAGAGAACAATCAGCCCCAGCGTTTT. The encoded protein is CASGLVGAENNQPQRF.

This clonotype was observed at least ten times. The V gene is TRBV19, the J gene TRBJ2-1, with TRBD1 matching 8 bases. The CDR3 length is 15 residues. The V gene end was trimmed by 6 bases and the J gene end by 1 base; junction bases not matched to a gene: 5. Germline CDR1 and CDR2: LNHDA and SQIVND (reference sequence). The CDR3 DNA follows: TGTGCCAGTAGCCCGGACAGGGATTCCTACAATGAGCAGTTCTTC. Its protein product is CASSPDRDSYNEQFF.

Here the CDR3 reads CASSYSRGREGNQPQHF. CDR3 DNA: TGTGCCAGCAGTTACTCGAGGGGCAGGGAGGGCAATCAGCCCCAGCATTTT. The rearrangement uses TRBV6-2 or TRBV6-3 and TRBJ1-5; perhaps TRBD1 as D (5 bases). Germline assignment: CDR1 MNHEY and CDR2 SVGEGT. The CDR3 totals 17 residues. The ends were cut back, 0 bases at V and 2 bases at J, with 14 bases in the middle.

This clonotype showed up many times. The gene calls are TRBV19 and TRBJ2-1; 8 bases line up with TRBD1. The germline V gene has CDR1 LNHDA and CDR2 SQIVND (reference sequence). Trimming removed 4 bases from V and 2 bases from J; junction bases left unmatched: 7. The length of the CDR3 is 16 residues. This CDR3 is CASSKGGTGTYNEQFF. The CDR3 DNA sequence: TGTGCCAGTAGTAAAGGGGGGACAGGAACCTACAATGAGCAGTTCTTC.

This clonotype occurred many times. The chain couples TRBV6-1 to TRBJ1-5; D is uncertain. Deletions cut 5 bases from V and 1 base from J, with 15 bases between. Germline V gives CDR1 MNHNS, CDR2 SASEGT. CDR3 length: 16 amino acids. The CDR3 sequence is CASSLYLVDSNQPQHF. As DNA, the CDR3 is TGTGCCAGCAGTCTCTACCTTGTGGACAGCAATCAGCCCCAGCATTTT.

This clonotype was detected ten times or more. The chain uses TRBV11-3 and TRBJ2-1; 10 bases line up with TRBD1. Losses at the gene ends were 6 bases for V and 15 bases for J; bases not matched to a gene: 11. The CDR3 spans 13 residues. Germline CDR1 reads SGHNT; CDR2 reads YENEEA. CDR3 sequence (DNA): TGTGCCAGCAGTTACCCCGGACAGGGGGTCCCGTTCTTC. This codes for CASSYPGQGVPFF.

As to this clonotype: The junction differs from germline at one of its ends, possibly a read error. The chain is built from TRBV10-3 and TRBJ1-5; perhaps TRBD1 as D (5 bases). CDR1 ENHRY and CDR2 SYGVKD come from the germline V gene. The CDR3 has 15 amino acids. The CDR3 nucleotides read TGTGCCAGCAGTGAGAGAGGGACCGTCAATCAGCCCCAGCATTTT. This translates into CASSERGTVNQPQHF.

The table lists this clonotype with many counts. The chain carries TRBV19 and TRBJ2-6; TRBD2 might be the D (6 bases). The CDR3 sequence is 18 residues long. With 1 base removed from V and 0 bases from J, the gap between germline ends came to 13 bases. Germline loops: CDR1 LNHDA, CDR2 SQIVND (reference sequence). CDR3 in amino acids: CASSIGASDFSGANVLTF. Written as DNA, the CDR3 is TGTGCCAGTAGTATAGGTGCTAGCGACTTCTCTGGGGCCAACGTCCTGACTTTC.